Listed below are T cell receptor beta chains from one sample, sequenced in a study of Graves' ophthalmopathy and Graves' hyperthyroidism. TCRdb reprocessed the multiplex PCR reads with MiXCR, giving one entry per CDR3 protein. The table includes 500,000 to 800,000 distinct CDR3 sequences, about 40% detected once. The sequenced sample was peripheral blood. The receptors derive from an adult man with Graves' ophthalmopathy. The CDR3 runs from the conserved cysteine through the conserved F or W. Fields, in order: D gene, V gene, clone size, J gene, CDR3 DNA, CDR3 protein. D genes are given only for firm matches. Expanded clones are given a class, and other clones once, few, many or no size at all.

TRBD2,TRBV12-3/TRBV12-4,many,TRBJ2-2,TGTGCCAGCAGCGTCCGGGAGGCCGGTACCGGGGAGCTGTTTTTT,CASSVREAGTGELFF
.,TRBV2,.,TRBJ2-7,TGTGCCAGCAGTGAATGGCCGATTAGGGGATCCTACGAGCAGTACTTC,CASSEWPIRGSYEQYF
.,TRBV7-9,many,TRBJ2-7,TGTGCCAGCAGCTACTCGTCATCCTACGAGCAGTACTTC,CASSYSSSYEQYF
TRBD1,TRBV24-1,.,TRBJ1-5,TGTGCCACCAGTGACTCGATAGGGACAGGGGGCCGTCAGCCCCAGCATTTT,CATSDSIGTGGRQPQHF
.,TRBV7-2,many,TRBJ1-6,TGTGCCAGCGGAGGAAGAGACAGTTATAATTCACCCCTCCACTTT,CASGGRDSYNSPLHF
.,TRBV2,many,TRBJ2-5,TGTGCCAGCAGTGAAGGGACAGTGGAGACCCAGTACTTC,CASSEGTVETQYF
.,TRBV7-9,.,TRBJ2-6,TGTGCCAGCAGCCGATCCAGGTGGAGCGTCCTGACTTTC,CASSRSRWSVLTF
TRBD2,TRBV10-3,.,TRBJ2-5,TGTGCCATCAGTGAAGAGCGGGATCACCAAGAGACCCAGTACTTC,CAISEERDHQETQYF
.,TRBV12-3/TRBV12-4,many,TRBJ2-7,TGTGCCAGCAGTGCGACAGGTACCTACGAGCAGTACTTC,CASSATGTYEQYF
.,TRBV20-1,.,TRBJ1-5,TGCAGTGCTAGAGATCTTGGGGGGGGTGAGGCCCAGCATTTT,CSARDLGGGEAQHF
.,TRBV19,.,TRBJ1-6,TGTGCCAGTAGTATAGTAGGAGGGGGGCCATATTCACCCCTCCACTTT,CASSIVGGGPYSPLHF
.,TRBV29-1,once,TRBJ2-5,TGCAGCGCCAGCAGGGGGGACAACCAAGAGACCCAGTACTTC,CSASRGDNQETQYF
.,TRBV13,.,TRBJ2-5,TGTGCCAGCAGCGCCCGACAAGAGGTTGTATCAGAGACCCAGTACTTC,CASSARQEVVSETQYF
.,TRBV2,.,TRBJ2-2,TGTGCCAGCAGTGAAATGGGGGCAGGGGAGCTGTTTTTT,CASSEMGAGELFF
.,TRBV3-1,.,TRBJ2-7,TGTGCCAGCAGCCAAAGGGGGGGGTACGGCGAGCAGTACTTC,CASSQRGGYGEQYF
.,TRBV15,.,TRBJ2-7,TGTGCCACCAGCGCCTTGGACACGAACGAGCAGTACTTC,CATSALDTNEQYF
TRBD1,TRBV6-6,many,TRBJ1-1,TGTGCCAGCAGTTACGGGGGGGACAGGGTGACTGAAGCTTTCTTT,CASSYGGDRVTEAFF
.,TRBV4-3,.,TRBJ2-2,TGCGCCAGCAGCCAAGGGTGGCGGAGTGGCACCGGGGAGCTGTTTTTT,CASSQGWRSGTGELFF
TRBD1,TRBV19,.,TRBJ1-5,TGTGCCAGTAGCCGGACAGGGGGCATCAGGCTCGAGCATTTT,CASSRTGGIRLEHF
.,TRBV10-3,.,TRBJ1-2,TGTGCCATCAGCACGGAGTATGGCTACACCTTC,CAISTEYGYTF
TRBD2,TRBV7-3,.,TRBJ2-3,TGTGCCAGCAGCTCCCGGGTCGGACTAGCGGGGGAGGCAGATACGCAGTATTTT,CASSSRVGLAGEADTQYF
.,TRBV2,once,TRBJ1-3,TGTGCCAGCAGTGTGACCTATGGCTACACCATATATTTT,CASSVTYGYTIYF
.,TRBV4-3,many,TRBJ1-1,TGCGCCAGCAGCCAACGGACAACGGCAACTGAAGCTTTCTTT,CASSQRTTATEAFF
.,TRBV7-2,.,TRBJ2-7,TGTGCCAGCAGCCGGATGGGGGGCCCCCTTGGCGAGCAGTACTTC,CASSRMGGPLGEQYF
TRBD1,TRBV7-8,few,TRBJ2-7,TGTGCCAGCAGCTCGGGACAGGGAGTAACGACCTACGAGCAGTACTTC,CASSSGQGVTTYEQYF
TRBD1,TRBV12-3/TRBV12-4,.,TRBJ2-5,TGTGCCAGCAGTTCCCTCGGGACAGGGGGCGGAGAGACCCAGTACTTC,CASSSLGTGGGETQYF
.,TRBV10-3,many,TRBJ1-5,TGTGCCATCGGGGCAGCGTATAGCAATCAGCCCCAGCATTTT,CAIGAAYSNQPQHF
.,TRBV7-9,.,TRBJ1-1,TGTGCCAGCAGCTTAGACGGTAACGCTGAAGCTTTCTTT,CASSLDGNAEAFF
.,TRBV6-5,few,TRBJ1-2,TGTGCCAGCAGTTACTCACGAGGGAACTATGGCTACACCTTC,CASSYSRGNYGYTF
.,TRBV5-6,many,TRBJ2-5,TGTGCCAGCAGCTTGGGTCACGAGACCCAGTACTTC,CASSLGHETQYF
TRBD2,TRBV19,.,TRBJ2-3,TGTGCCAGTAGCAGCGGGACTTACCAAGCGCAGTATTTT,CASSSGTYQAQYF
.,TRBV5-4,few,TRBJ1-5,TGTGCCAGCAGCTTCTGGACTGGTCGCAGCAATCAGCCCCAGCATTTT,CASSFWTGRSNQPQHF
TRBD1,TRBV10-3,many,TRBJ2-7,TGTGCCATAGCCGGACAGGTTGAAGAGCAGTACTTC,CAIAGQVEEQYF
.,TRBV19,many,TRBJ1-2,TGTGCCAGTAGTATCCCTTGGGGGGACTCTAACTATGGCTACACCTTC,CASSIPWGDSNYGYTF
.,TRBV12-3/TRBV12-4,.,TRBJ2-7,TGTGCCAGTGCAGGGCTAGGGTACTACGAGCAGTACTTC,CASAGLGYYEQYF
.,TRBV25-1,many,TRBJ1-1,TGTGCCAGCAGTGAATATACAGTGAACACTGAAGCTTTCTTT,CASSEYTVNTEAFF
.,TRBV9,many,TRBJ1-5,TGTGCCAGCAGCGTAGACCCAGGAGCTCACCCCCAGCATTTT,CASSVDPGAHPQHF
TRBD1,TRBV9,.,TRBJ2-6,TGTGCCAGCAGCGCGACAGGGGCGAACACTGAAGCTTTC,CASSATGANTEAF
.,TRBV10-3,many,TRBJ2-7,TGTGCCATCAGTGTAAGGGGTAACGAGCAGTACTTC,CAISVRGNEQYF
.,TRBV29-1,.,TRBJ1-1,TGCAGCGTTGAAGATAGGGGAGTAAACACTGAAGCTTTCTTT,CSVEDRGVNTEAFF
.,TRBV5-5,many,TRBJ1-5,TGTGCCAGCAGCTTGGTTGTCGGTAGCAATCAGCCCCAGCATTTT,CASSLVVGSNQPQHF
.,TRBV7-6,many,TRBJ2-2,TGTGCCAGCAGCTTAGTGCTAGCCTCTGGCGGGGAGCTGTTTTTT,CASSLVLASGGELFF
TRBD1,TRBV29-1,.,TRBJ1-6,TGCAGCGTAACAGGGGATTCACCCCTCCACTTT,CSVTGDSPLHF
.,TRBV25-1,.,TRBJ2-2,TGTGCCAGCAGTGATTTACAGGGCACCGGGGAGCTGTTTTTT,CASSDLQGTGELFF
.,TRBV27,.,TRBJ1-6,TGTGCCAGCAGTTCAGGGGCGGGAAATTCACCCCTCCACTTT,CASSSGAGNSPLHF
TRBD1,TRBV5-1,.,TRBJ2-1,TGCGCCTGCCGACAGGGGGCTTACAATGAGCAGTTCTTC,CACRQGAYNEQFF
TRBD1,TRBV2,.,TRBJ1-5,TGTGCCAGCAGTGAGGGACAGGGATATTTACAGCCCCAGCATTTT,CASSEGQGYLQPQHF
TRBD1,TRBV7-9,.,TRBJ1-4,TGTGCCAGCACCCAGGGGGGGCTCAGTGAAAAACTGTTTTTT,CASTQGGLSEKLFF
.,TRBV10-3,.,TRBJ2-5,TGTGCCATCAGTGCGTACCAAGAGACCCAGTACTTC,CAISAYQETQYF
TRBD2,TRBV7-8,.,TRBJ2-7,TGTGCCAGCAGACTTCAGAACAGGGGACTAGCGGGCACCCGCTCCTACGAGCAGTACTTC,CASRLQNRGLAGTRSYEQYF
.,TRBV19,.,TRBJ2-2,TGTGCCACTCTCCCACCTCGATCGAACACCGGGGAGCTGTTTTTT,CATLPPRSNTGELFF
.,TRBV9,.,TRBJ2-2,TGTGCCAGCAGCGTAGTCAACGGGGAGCTGTTTTTT,CASSVVNGELFF
.,TRBV12-3/TRBV12-4,once,TRBJ2-7,TGTGCCAGCAGTTTGTTGGGGGCTATTTACGAGCAGTACTTC,CASSLLGAIYEQYF
TRBD1,TRBV7-9,once,TRBJ1-1,TGTGCCAGCAGCCAGACCGGGACAGGGGGAGGCACTGAAGCTTTCTTT,CASSQTGTGGGTEAFF
TRBD1,TRBV7-2,.,TRBJ2-7,TGTGCCAGCAGCTTAGTGCGGCAGGGGGCAGGCTACGAGCAGTACTTC,CASSLVRQGAGYEQYF